The present TCR beta chain was sequenced within a study of Tregs in tolerant kidney transplant recipients. The study, taken as a whole, reports: Findings come from small patient numbers and require larger validation. This study did not directly address biological reproducibility.

TCRdb's copy holds only in-frame clones and misses some; the assay was immunoSEQ multiplex PCR. The data show around 52,000 clones, around four fifths seen once. This CDR3 comprises 15 residues. The ends were cut back, 8 bases at V and 5 bases at J, with 19 bases in the middle. CDR1 and CDR2 (germline): MNHEY, SMNVEV (reference sequence). A word on this clone: Its specificity is not known.

Unstimulated regulatory T cells (CD4+CD25+CD127-), CD4+CD25- non-regulatory cells, CD4 and CD8 cells were FACS-sorted from thawed PBMCs. The specimen sequenced was CD4+ T cells from blood. This sequence joins TRBV27 and TRBJ2-1; maybe TRBD2 (6 bases). The sequence was collected from a human donor in good health. The CDR3 nucleotides are TGTGCCAGCTGCATCGGAGGGCGTGCGAACAATGAGCAGTTCTTC. Translated, it gives CASCIGGRANNEQFF.